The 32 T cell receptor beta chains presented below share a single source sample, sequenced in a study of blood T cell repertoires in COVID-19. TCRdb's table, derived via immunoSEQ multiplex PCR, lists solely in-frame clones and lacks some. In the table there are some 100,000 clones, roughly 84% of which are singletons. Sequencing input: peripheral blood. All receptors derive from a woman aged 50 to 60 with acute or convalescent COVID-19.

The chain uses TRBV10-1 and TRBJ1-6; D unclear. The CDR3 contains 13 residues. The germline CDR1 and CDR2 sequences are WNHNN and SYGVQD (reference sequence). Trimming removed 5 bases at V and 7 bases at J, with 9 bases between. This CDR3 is CASSREANSPLHF. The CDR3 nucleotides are TGCGCCAGCAGTCGGGAGGCGAATTCACCCCTCCACTTT.

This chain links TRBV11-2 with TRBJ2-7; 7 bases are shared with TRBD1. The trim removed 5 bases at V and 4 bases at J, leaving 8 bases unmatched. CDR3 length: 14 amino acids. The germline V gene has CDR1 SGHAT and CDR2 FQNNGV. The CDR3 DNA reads TGTGCCAGCAGCCCACAAACGACAGGGTACGAGCAGTACTTC. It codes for CASSPQTTGYEQYF.

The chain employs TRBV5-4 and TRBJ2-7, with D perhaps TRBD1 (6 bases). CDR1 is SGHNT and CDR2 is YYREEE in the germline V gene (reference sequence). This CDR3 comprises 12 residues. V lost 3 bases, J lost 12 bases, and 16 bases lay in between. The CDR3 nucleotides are TGTGCCAGCAGCTCCCCGGGACAAGTTACGTACTTC. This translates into CASSSPGQVTYF. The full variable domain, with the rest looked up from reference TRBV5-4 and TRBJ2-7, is ETGVTQSPTHLIKTRGQQVTLRCSSQSGHNTVSWYQQALGQGPQFIFQYYREEENGRGNFPPRFSGLQFPNYSSELNVNALELDDSALYLCASSSPGQVTYFGPGTRLTVT.

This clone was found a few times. The chain's CDR3 is CASSQDRGDQPQHF. The CDR3 DNA is TGTGCCAGCAGCCAAGACAGGGGTGATCAGCCCCAGCATTTT. V and J are TRBV2 and TRBJ1-5; 8 bases are a match to TRBD1. Germline V gene lookup returns CDR1 SNHLY and CDR2 FYNNEI. CDR3 length: 14 residues. Trimming cost V 6 bases and J 5 bases; bases outside gene matches: 6.

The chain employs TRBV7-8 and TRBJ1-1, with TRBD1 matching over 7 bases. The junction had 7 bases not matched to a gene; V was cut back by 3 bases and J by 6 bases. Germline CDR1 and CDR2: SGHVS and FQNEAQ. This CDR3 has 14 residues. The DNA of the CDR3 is TGTGCCAGCAGCTTTTTCCTGGGGACAGCTGAAGCTTTCTTT. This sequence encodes CASSFFLGTAEAFF. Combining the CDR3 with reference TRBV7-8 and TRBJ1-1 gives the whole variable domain GAGVSQSPRYKVAKRGQDVALRCDPISGHVSLFWYQQALGQGPEFLTYFQNEAQLDKSGLPSDRFFAERPEGSVSTLKIQRTQQEDSAVYLCASSFFLGTAEAFFGQGTRLTVV.

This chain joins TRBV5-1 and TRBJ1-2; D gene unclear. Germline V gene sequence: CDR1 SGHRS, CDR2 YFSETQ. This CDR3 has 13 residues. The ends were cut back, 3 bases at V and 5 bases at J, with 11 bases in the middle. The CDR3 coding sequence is TGCGCCAGCAGCTCCGAATCGGGGTATGGCTACACCTTC. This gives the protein CASSSESGYGYTF.

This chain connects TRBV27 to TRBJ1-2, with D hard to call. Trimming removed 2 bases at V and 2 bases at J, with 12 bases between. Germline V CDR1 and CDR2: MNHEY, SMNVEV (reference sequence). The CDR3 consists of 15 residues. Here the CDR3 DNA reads TGTGCCAGCAGTTTAGCGGGCCTCGGGAACTATGGCTACACCTTC. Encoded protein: CASSLAGLGNYGYTF.

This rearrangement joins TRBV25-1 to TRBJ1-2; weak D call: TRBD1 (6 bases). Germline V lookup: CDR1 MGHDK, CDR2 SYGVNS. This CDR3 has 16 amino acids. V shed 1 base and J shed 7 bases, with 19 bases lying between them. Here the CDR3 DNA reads TGTGCCAGCAGTGAATTGGAGGACAGTCGGGGCCGTGGCTACACCTTC. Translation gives CASSELEDSRGRGYTF.

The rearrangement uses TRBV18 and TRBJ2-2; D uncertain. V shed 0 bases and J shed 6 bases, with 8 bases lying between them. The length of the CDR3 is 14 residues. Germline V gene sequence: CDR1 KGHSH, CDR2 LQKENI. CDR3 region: CASSPPPGPGELFF. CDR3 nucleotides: TGTGCCAGCTCACCACCTCCGGGTCCCGGGGAGCTGTTTTTT.

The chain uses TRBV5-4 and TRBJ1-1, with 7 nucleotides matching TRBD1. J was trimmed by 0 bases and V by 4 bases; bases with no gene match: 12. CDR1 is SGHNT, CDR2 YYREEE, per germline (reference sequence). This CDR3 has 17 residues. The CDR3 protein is CASSHPARGQMNTEAFF. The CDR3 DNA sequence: TGTGCCAGCAGCCACCCCGCTAGGGGGCAGATGAACACTGAAGCTTTCTTT.

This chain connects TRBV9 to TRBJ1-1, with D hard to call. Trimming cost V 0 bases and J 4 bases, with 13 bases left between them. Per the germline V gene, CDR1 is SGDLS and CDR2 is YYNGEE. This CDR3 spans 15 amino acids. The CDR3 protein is CASSVDPGSGTEAFF. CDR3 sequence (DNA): TGTGCCAGCAGCGTAGATCCGGGAAGCGGCACTGAAGCTTTCTTT.

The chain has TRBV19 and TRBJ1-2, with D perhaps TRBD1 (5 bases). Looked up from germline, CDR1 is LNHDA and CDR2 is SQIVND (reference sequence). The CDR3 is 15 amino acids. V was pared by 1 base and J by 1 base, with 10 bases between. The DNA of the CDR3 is TGTGCCAGTAGTATAGGACAGCTCTTTAACTATGGCTACACCTTC. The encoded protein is CASSIGQLFNYGYTF.

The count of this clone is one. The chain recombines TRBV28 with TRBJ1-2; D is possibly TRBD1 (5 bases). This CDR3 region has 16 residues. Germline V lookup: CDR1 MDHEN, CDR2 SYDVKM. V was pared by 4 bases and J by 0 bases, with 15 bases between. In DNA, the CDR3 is TGTGCCAGCAGTTCCGTTGACAGAGTATCTAACTATGGCTACACCTTC. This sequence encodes CASSSVDRVSNYGYTF.

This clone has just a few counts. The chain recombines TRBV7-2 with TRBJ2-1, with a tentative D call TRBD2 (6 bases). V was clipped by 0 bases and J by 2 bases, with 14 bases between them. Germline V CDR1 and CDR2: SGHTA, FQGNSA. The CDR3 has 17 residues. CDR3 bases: TGTGCCAGCAGCTTAGCGTTCGGAGGGAACACCTACAATGAGCAGTTCTTC. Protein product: CASSLAFGGNTYNEQFF. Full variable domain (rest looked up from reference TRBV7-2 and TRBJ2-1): GAGVSQSPSNKVTEKGKDVELRCDPISGHTALYWYRQSLGQGLEFLIYFQGNSAPDKSGLPSDRFSAERTGGSVSTLTIQRTQQEDSAVYLCASSLAFGGNTYNEQFFGPGTRLTVL.

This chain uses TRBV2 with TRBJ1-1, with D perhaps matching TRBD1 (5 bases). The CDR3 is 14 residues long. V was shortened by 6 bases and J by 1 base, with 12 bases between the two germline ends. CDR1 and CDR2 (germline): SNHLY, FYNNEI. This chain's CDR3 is CASRDNRQNTEAFF. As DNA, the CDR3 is TGTGCCAGCAGGGACAACCGACAGAACACTGAAGCTTTCTTT.

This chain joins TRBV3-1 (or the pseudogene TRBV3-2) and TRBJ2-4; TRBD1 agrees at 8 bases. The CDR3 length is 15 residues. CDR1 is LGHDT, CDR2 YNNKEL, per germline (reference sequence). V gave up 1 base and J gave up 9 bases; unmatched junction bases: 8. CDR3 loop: CASSQVRTGKGIQYF. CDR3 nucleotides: TGTGCCAGCAGCCAAGTCCGGACAGGGAAGGGCATTCAGTACTTC.

The CDR3 sequence is CASSLDPTGQSGYTF. The DNA for the CDR3 is TGTGCCAGCAGCCTCGACCCGACAGGGCAGTCTGGCTACACCTTC. J is TRBJ1-2 and V is TRBV3-1 (or the pseudogene TRBV3-2), with 7 bases that match TRBD1. The CDR3 is made up of 15 amino acids. J gave up 7 bases and V 4 bases, and 12 bases lay outside the gene matches. Germline values: CDR1 LGHDT, CDR2 YNNKEL (reference sequence).

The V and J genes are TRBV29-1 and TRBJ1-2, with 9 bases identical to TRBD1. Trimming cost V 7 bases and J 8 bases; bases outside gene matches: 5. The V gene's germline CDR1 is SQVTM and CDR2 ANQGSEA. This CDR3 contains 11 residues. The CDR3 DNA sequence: TGCAGCGCTATGGACAGGGGAGGCTACACCTTC. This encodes CSAMDRGGYTF.

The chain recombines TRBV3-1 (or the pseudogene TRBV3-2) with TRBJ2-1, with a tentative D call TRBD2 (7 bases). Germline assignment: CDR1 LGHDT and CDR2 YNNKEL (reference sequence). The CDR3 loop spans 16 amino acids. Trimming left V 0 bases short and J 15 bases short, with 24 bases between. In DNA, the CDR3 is TGTGCCAGCAGCCAAGATATGACGGGGGGCAGACCCCGGGTGTTCTTC. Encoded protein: CASSQDMTGGRPRVFF.

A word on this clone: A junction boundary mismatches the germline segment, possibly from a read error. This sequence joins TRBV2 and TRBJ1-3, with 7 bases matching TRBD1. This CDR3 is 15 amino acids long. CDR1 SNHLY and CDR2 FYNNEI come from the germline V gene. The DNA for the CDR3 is TGTGCCAGCAGGGAAGGAGGGGGCAACGGAAACACCATATATTTT. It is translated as CASREGGGNGNTIYF.

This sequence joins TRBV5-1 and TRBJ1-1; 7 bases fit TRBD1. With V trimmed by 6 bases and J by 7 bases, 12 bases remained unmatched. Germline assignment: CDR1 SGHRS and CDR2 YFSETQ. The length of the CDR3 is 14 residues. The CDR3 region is CASTSQGDYGEAFF. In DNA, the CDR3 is TGCGCCAGCACCTCGCAGGGGGATTATGGTGAAGCTTTCTTT. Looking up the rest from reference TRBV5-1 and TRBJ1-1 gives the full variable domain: KAGVTQTPRYLIKTRGQQVTLSCSPISGHRSVSWYQQTPGQGLQFLFEYFSETQRNKGNFPGRFSGRQFSNSRSEMNVSTLELGDSALYLCASTSQGDYGEAFFGQGTRLTVV.

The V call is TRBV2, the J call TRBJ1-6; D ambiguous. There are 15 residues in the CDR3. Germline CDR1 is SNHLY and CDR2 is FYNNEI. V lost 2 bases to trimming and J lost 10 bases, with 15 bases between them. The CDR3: CASSERRGGNSPLHF. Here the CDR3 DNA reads TGTGCCAGCAGTGAAAGGAGAGGAGGGAACTCACCCCTCCACTTT.

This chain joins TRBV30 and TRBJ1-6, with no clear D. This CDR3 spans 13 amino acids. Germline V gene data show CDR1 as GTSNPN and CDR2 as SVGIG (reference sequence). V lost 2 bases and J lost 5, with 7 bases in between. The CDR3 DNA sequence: TGTGCCTGGAGTAACGGGAATAATTCACCCCTCCACTTT. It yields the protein CAWSNGNNSPLHF. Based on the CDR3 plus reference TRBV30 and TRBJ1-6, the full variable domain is SQTIHQWPATLVQPVGSPLSLECTVEGTSNPNLYWYRQAAGRGLQLLFYSVGIGQISSEVPQNLSASRPQDRQFILSSKKLLLSDSGFYLCAWSNGNNSPLHFGNGTRLTVT.

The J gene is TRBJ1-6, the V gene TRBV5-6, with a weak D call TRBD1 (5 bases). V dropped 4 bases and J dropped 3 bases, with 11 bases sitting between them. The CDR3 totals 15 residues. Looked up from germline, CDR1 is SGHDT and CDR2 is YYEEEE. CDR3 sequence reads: CASSIQGGYNSPLHF. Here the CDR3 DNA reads TGTGCCAGCAGCATTCAGGGAGGCTATAATTCACCCCTCCACTTT.

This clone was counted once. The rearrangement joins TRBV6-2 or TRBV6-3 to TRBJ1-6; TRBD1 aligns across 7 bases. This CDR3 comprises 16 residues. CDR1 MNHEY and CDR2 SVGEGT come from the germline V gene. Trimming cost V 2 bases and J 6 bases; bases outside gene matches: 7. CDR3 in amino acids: CASSYPTGQSNSPLHF. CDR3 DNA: TGTGCCAGCAGTTACCCAACGGGACAGTCTAATTCACCCCTCCACTTT.

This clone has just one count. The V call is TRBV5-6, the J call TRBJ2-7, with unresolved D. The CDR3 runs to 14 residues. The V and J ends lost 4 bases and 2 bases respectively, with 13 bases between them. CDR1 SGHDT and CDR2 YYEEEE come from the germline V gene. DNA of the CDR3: TGTGCCAGCAGCCACACAGCTCCCCCCTACGAGCAGTACTTC. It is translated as CASSHTAPPYEQYF.

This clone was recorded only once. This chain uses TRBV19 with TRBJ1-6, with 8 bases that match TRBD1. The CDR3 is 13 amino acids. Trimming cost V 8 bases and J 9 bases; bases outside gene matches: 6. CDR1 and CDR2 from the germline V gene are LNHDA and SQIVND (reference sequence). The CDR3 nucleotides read TGTGCCAGTCGGACAGGGTTGGGTTCACCCCTCCACTTT. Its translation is CASRTGLGSPLHF. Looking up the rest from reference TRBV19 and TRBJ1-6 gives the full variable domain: DGGITQSPKYLFRKEGQNVTLSCEQNLNHDAMYWYRQDPGQGLRLIYYSQIVNDFQKGDIAEGYSVSREKKESFPLTVTSAQKNPTAFYLCASRTGLGSPLHFGNGTRLTVT.

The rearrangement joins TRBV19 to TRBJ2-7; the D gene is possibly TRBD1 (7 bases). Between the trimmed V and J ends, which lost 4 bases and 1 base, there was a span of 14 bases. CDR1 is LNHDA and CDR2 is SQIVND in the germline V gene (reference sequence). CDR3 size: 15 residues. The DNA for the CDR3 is TGTGCCAGTAGTACGCCCCAGGGGGGATCCTACGAGCAGTACTTC. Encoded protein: CASSTPQGGSYEQYF. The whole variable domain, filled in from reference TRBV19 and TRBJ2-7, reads DGGITQSPKYLFRKEGQNVTLSCEQNLNHDAMYWYRQDPGQGLRLIYYSQIVNDFQKGDIAEGYSVSREKKESFPLTVTSAQKNPTAFYLCASSTPQGGSYEQYFGPGTRLTVT.

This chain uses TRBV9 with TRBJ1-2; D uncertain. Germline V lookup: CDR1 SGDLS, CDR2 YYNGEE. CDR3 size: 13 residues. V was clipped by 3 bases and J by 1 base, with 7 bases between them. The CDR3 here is CASSGSVNYGYTF. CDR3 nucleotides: TGTGCCAGCAGCGGTTCGGTTAACTATGGCTACACCTTC.

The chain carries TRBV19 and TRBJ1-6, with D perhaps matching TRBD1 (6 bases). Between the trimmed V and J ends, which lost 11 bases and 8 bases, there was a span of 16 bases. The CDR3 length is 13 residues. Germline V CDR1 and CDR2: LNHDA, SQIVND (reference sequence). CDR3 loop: CASKQGLYSPLHF. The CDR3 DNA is TGTGCCTCTAAACAGGGTTTGTATTCACCCCTCCACTTT.

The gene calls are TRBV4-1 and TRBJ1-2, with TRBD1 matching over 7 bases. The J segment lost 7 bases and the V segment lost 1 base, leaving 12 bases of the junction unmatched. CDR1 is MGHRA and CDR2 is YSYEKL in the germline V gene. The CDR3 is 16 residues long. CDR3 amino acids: CASSQGVTGFPTGYTF. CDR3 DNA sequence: TGCGCCAGCAGCCAAGGCGTGACAGGGTTCCCGACTGGCTACACCTTC.

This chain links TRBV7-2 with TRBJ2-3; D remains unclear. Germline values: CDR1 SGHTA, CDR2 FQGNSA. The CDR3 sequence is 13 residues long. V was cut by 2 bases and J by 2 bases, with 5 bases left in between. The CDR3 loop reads CASSLQITDTQYF. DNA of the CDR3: TGTGCCAGCAGCTTACAGATCACAGATACGCAGTATTTT. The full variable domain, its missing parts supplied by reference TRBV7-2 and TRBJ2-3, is GAGVSQSPSNKVTEKGKDVELRCDPISGHTALYWYRQSLGQGLEFLIYFQGNSAPDKSGLPSDRFSAERTGGSVSTLTIQRTQQEDSAVYLCASSLQITDTQYFGPGTRLTVL.